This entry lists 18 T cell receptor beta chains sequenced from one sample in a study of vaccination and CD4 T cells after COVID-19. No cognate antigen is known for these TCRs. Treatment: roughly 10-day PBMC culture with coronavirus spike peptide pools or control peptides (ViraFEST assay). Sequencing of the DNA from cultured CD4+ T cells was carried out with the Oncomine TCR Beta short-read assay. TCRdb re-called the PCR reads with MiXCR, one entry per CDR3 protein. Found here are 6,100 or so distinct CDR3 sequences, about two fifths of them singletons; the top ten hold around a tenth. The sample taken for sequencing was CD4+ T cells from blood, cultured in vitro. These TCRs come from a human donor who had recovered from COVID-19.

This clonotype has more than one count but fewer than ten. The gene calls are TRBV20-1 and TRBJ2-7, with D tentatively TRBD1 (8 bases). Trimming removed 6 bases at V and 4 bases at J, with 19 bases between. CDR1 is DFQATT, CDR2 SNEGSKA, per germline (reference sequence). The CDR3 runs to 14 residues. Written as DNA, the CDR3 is TGCAGTGCAGGGGGGGGCAGGGGGCAATACGAGCAGTACTTC. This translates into CSAGGGRGQYEQYF.

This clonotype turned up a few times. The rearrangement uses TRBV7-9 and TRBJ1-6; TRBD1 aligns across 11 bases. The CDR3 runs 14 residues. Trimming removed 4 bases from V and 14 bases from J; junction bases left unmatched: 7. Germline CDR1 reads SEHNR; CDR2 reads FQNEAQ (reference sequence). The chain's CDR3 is CASSSPGQGVTLHF. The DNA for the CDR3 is TGTGCCAGCAGCTCCCCGGGACAGGGGGTCACCCTCCACTTT.

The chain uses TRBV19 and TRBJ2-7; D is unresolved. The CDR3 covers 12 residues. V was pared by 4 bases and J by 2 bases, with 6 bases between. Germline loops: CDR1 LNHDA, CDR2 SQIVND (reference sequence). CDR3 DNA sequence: TGTGCCAGTAGTAAAGGACCCTACGAGCAGTACTTC. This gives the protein CASSKGPYEQYF. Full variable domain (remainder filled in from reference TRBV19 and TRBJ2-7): DGGITQSPKYLFRKEGQNVTLSCEQNLNHDAMYWYRQDPGQGLRLIYYSQIVNDFQKGDIAEGYSVSREKKESFPLTVTSAQKNPTAFYLCASSKGPYEQYFGPGTRLTVT.

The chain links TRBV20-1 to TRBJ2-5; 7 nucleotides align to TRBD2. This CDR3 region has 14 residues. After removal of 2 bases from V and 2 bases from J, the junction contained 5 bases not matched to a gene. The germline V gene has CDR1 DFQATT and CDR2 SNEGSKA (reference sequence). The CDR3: CSARSGARQETQYF. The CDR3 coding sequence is TGCAGTGCTAGAAGCGGGGCACGACAAGAGACCCAGTACTTC.

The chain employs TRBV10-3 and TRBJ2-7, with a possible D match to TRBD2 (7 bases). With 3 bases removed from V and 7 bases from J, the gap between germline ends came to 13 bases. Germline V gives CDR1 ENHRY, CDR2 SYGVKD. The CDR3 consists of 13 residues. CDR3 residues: CAISDHREGEQYF. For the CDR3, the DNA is TGTGCCATCAGTGACCACAGGGAGGGGGAGCAGTACTTC.

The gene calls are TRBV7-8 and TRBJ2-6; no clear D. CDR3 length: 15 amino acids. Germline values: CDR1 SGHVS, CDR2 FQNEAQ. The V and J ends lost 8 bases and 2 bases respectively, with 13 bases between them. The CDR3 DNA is TGTGCCAGCGCCTCTTGGGGTACTGGGGCCAACGTCCTGACTTTC. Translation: CASASWGTGANVLTF.

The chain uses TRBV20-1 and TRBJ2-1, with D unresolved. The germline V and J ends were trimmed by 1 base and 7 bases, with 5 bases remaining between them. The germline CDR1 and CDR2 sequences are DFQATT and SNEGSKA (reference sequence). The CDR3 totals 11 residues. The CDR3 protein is CSARAGNEQFF. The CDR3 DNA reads TGCAGTGCTAGAGCTGGTAATGAGCAGTTCTTC.

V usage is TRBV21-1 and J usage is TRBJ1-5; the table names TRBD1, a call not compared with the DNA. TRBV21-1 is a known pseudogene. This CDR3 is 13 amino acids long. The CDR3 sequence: CASSVHRAPPQHF. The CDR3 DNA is TGTGCCAGCAGCGTCCACCGGGCTCCGCCCCAGCATTTT.

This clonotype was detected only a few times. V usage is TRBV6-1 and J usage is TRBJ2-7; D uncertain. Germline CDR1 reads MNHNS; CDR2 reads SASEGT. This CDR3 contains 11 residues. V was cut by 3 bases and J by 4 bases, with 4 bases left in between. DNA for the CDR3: TGTGCCAGCAGTGAGTGGTACGAGCAGTACTTC. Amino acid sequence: CASSEWYEQYF.

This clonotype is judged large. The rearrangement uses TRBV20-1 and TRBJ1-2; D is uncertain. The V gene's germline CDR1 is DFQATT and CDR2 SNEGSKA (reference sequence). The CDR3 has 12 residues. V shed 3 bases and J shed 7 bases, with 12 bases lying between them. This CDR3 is CSARARYLGYTF. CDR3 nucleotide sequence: TGCAGTGCTAGGGCTCGGTACCTTGGCTACACCTTC.

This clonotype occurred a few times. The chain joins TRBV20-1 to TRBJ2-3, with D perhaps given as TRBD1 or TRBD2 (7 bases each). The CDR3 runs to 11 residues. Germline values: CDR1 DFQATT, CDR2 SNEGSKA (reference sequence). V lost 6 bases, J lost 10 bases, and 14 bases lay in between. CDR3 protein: CSAQRGQPQYF. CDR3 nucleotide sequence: TGCAGTGCCCAGCGGGGACAGCCGCAGTATTTT.

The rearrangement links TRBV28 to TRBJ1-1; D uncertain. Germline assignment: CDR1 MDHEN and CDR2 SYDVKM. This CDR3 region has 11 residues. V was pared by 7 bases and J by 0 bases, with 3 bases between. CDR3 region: CASNLNTEAFF. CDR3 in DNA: TGTGCCAGCAACCTGAACACTGAAGCTTTCTTT. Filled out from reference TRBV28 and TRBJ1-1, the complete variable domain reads DVKVTQSSRYLVKRTGEKVFLECVQDMDHENMFWYRQDPGLGLRLIYFSYDVKMKEKGDIPEGYSVSREKKERFSLILESASTNQTSMYLCASNLNTEAFFGQGTRLTVV.

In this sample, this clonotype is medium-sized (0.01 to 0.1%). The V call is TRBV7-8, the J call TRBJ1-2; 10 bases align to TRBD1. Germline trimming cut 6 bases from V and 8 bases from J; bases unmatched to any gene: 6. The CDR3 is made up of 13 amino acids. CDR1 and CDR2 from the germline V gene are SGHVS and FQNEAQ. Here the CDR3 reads CASRRDRGAGYTF. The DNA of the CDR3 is TGTGCCAGCAGACGGGACAGGGGAGCCGGCTACACCTTC.

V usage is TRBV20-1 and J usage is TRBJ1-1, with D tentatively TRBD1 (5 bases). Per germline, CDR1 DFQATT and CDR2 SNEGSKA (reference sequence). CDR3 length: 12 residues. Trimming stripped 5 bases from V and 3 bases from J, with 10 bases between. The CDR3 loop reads CSAGGKDTEAFF. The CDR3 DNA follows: TGCAGTGCTGGGGGAAAGGACACTGAAGCTTTCTTT.

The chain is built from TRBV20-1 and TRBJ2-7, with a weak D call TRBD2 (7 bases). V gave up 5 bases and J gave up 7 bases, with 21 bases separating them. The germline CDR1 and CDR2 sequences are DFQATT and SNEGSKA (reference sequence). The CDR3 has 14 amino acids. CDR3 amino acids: CSAQESTGRGEQYF. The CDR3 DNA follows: TGCAGTGCTCAGGAATCGACTGGGAGGGGGGAGCAGTACTTC.

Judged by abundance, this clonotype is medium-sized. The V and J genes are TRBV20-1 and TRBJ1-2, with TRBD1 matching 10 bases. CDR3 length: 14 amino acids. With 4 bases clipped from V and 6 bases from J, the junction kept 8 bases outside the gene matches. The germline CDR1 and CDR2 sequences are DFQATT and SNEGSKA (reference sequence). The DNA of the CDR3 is TGCAGTGCTACCTCGACAGGGGGCGTAGATGGCTACACCTTC. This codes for CSATSTGGVDGYTF.

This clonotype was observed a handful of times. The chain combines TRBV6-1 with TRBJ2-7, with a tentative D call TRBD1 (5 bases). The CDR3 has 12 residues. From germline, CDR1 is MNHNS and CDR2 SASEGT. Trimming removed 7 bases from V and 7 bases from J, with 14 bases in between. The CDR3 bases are TGTGCCAGCACCAACGTGCGGACAGAGCAGTACTTC. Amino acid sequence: CASTNVRTEQYF.

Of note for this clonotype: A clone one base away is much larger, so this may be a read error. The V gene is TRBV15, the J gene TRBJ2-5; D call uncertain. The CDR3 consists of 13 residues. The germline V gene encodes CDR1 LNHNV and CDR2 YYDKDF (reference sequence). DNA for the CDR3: TGTGCCACCGGCAGAGACCTAGGTGAGACCCAGTACTTC. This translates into CATGRDLGETQYF.